The 20 T cell receptor beta chains below all came from one sample that was sequenced in a study of blood T cell repertoires in COVID-19. TCRdb's table, derived via immunoSEQ multiplex PCR, lists solely in-frame clones and lacks some. This sample yields some 240,000 clones, of which approximately 80% are seen a single time; around 7.5% belongs to the top ten. Sequences were obtained from peripheral blood. The receptors shown here come from an elderly woman with COVID-19, enrolled during active disease.

The V and J genes are TRBV6-6 and TRBJ1-3; maybe TRBD1 (5 bases). Germline V lookup: CDR1 MNHNY, CDR2 SVGAGI (reference sequence). V shed 5 bases and J shed 0 bases, with 14 bases lying between them. CDR3 length: 16 residues. The CDR3 sequence: CASSRTGTYSGNTIYF. As DNA, the CDR3 is TGTGCCAGCAGTCGAACAGGAACATACTCTGGAAACACCATATATTTT.

This clone appeared once. CDR3 coding DNA: TGCGCCAGCAGCCTGCGGGCAGGGGGCGCCTCCATGAACACTGAAGCTTTCTTT. Amino acids: CASSLRAGGASMNTEAFF. The rearrangement uses TRBV5-1 and TRBJ1-1; 8 nucleotides line up with TRBD1. J was trimmed by 0 bases and V by 4 bases; bases with no gene match: 14. This CDR3 region has 18 residues. In germline, CDR1 is SGHRS, CDR2 YFSETQ.

The CDR3 protein is CASSPGQTSQAPLHF. CDR3 coding DNA: TGTGCCAGCAGTCCGGGACAGACCTCCCAGGCACCCCTCCACTTT. The J gene is TRBJ1-6, the V gene TRBV2, with 7 nucleotides matching TRBD1. V shed 5 bases, J shed 11 bases, and the junction held 12 bases outside the gene matches. This CDR3 has 15 residues. CDR1 and CDR2 from the germline V gene are SNHLY and FYNNEI.

V usage is TRBV6-2 or TRBV6-3 and J usage is TRBJ2-2; 7 bases line up with TRBD1. Germline CDR1 reads MNHEY; CDR2 reads SVGEGT. V was clipped by 2 bases and J by 0 bases; unmatched bases: 3. The CDR3 runs 16 residues. This CDR3 reads CASSYVRGTNTGELFF. DNA of the CDR3: TGTGCCAGCAGTTACGTCAGGGGGACGAACACCGGGGAGCTGTTTTTT.

A few counts support this clone. The chain carries TRBV27 and TRBJ2-7, with D possibly matching TRBD1 (5 bases). CDR1 and CDR2 from the germline V gene are MNHEY and SMNVEV (reference sequence). The V end was cut by 2 bases, the J end by 3 bases, with 20 bases between. The CDR3 consists of 17 residues. The CDR3: CASSLKLMGKGIYEQYF. For the CDR3, the DNA is TGTGCCAGCAGTTTAAAATTGATGGGAAAGGGGATCTACGAGCAGTACTTC.

The gene calls are TRBV5-1 and TRBJ2-7, with D possibly TRBD2 on 5 matching bases. The CDR3 length is 12 residues. Trimming cost V 4 bases and J 7 bases, with 12 bases left between them. Germline loops: CDR1 SGHRS, CDR2 YFSETQ. The chain's CDR3 is CASSRGRGEQYF. The CDR3 DNA sequence: TGCGCCAGCAGCCGTGGACGCGGGGAGCAGTACTTC.

This rearrangement joins TRBV7-2 to TRBJ2-4; 7 bases line up with TRBD2. Germline V gene data show CDR1 as SGHTA and CDR2 as FQGNSA. The CDR3 is 17 residues long. Trimming removed 5 bases from V and 6 bases from J; junction bases left unmatched: 16. The CDR3 DNA sequence: TGTGCCAGCAGCCTATCCTCTGGCGGGAGCCCCTCAAACATTCAGTACTTC. Its protein product is CASSLSSGGSPSNIQYF.

The chain combines TRBV15 with TRBJ2-7, with 7 bases lining up with TRBD1. Germline CDR1 is LNHNV and CDR2 is YYDKDF (reference sequence). Germline trimming cut 1 base from V and 0 bases from J; bases unmatched to any gene: 6. There are 16 residues in the CDR3. The CDR3 reads CATSRALGQSSYEQYF. CDR3 DNA: TGTGCCACCAGCAGAGCCTTGGGACAGAGCTCCTACGAGCAGTACTTC.

The DNA for the CDR3 is TGTGCCAGCAGCTTAGAGGGGAGCGCTAGCAATCAGCCCCAGCATTTT. Translated: CASSLEGSASNQPQHF. The chain couples TRBV11-2 to TRBJ1-5; no reliable D call. Trimming left V 0 bases short and J 0 bases short, with 9 bases between. Germline CDR1 SGHAT, CDR2 FQNNGV. The CDR3 covers 16 residues.

V is TRBV2 and J is TRBJ1-5; D remains unclear. This CDR3 is 15 amino acids long. Germline CDR1 reads SNHLY; CDR2 reads FYNNEI. The V end lost 0 bases, the J end lost 3 bases, and 9 bases lay between the germline ends. As DNA, the CDR3 is TGTGCCAGCAGTGAAGCTGGAACAGTCAATCAGCCCCAGCATTTT. This translates into CASSEAGTVNQPQHF.

The rearrangement uses TRBV5-1 and TRBJ2-3, with TRBD2 matching over 9 bases. The V gene's germline CDR1 is SGHRS and CDR2 YFSETQ. The J segment lost 2 bases and the V segment lost 4 bases, leaving 8 bases of the junction unmatched. The length of the CDR3 is 16 residues. The CDR3 region is CASSPVLAGFTDTQYF. DNA for the CDR3: TGCGCCAGCAGCCCGGTTCTAGCGGGGTTCACAGATACGCAGTATTTT.

The chain employs TRBV6-5 and TRBJ1-1; D gene uncertain. CDR3 length: 13 amino acids. V lost 0 bases and J lost 5, with 7 bases in between. CDR1 is MNHEY and CDR2 is SVGAGI in the germline V gene. The CDR3 sequence is CASSYSSRTEAFF. CDR3 DNA: TGTGCCAGCAGTTACTCGTCGAGGACTGAAGCTTTCTTT.

This clone was observed once. This sequence joins TRBV7-2 and TRBJ1-5, with 12 bases lining up with TRBD1. The CDR3 contains 16 residues. Germline-derived CDR1 and CDR2 are SGHTA and FQGNSA. V dropped 5 bases and J dropped 6; count of bases not matched to a gene: 8. The CDR3 spells CASSLRGQGAGQPQHF. CDR3 in DNA: TGTGCCAGCAGCCTTCGGGGACAGGGGGCCGGTCAGCCCCAGCATTTT.

As concerns this clone: Other DNA sequences in the sample encode the same CDR3. The CDR3 region has the DNA TGTGCCAGCAGCTTCCGCGGGGCGAACTATGGCTACACCTTC. Translation gives CASSFRGANYGYTF. The genes are TRBV7-9 and TRBJ1-2, with D maybe TRBD1 (5 bases). This CDR3 has 14 residues. CDR1 SEHNR and CDR2 FQNEAQ come from the germline V gene (reference sequence). V shed 3 bases and J shed 2 bases, with 10 bases lying between them. Drawing the rest from reference TRBV7-9 and TRBJ1-2, the complete variable domain is DTGVSQNPRHKITKRGQNVTFRCDPISEHNRLYWYRQTLGQGPEFLTYFQNEAQLEKSRLLSDRFSAERPKGSFSTLEIQRTEQGDSAMYLCASSFRGANYGYTFGSGTRLTVV.

About this clone: This sample includes further DNA sequences coding for the same CDR3. The V call is TRBV18, the J call TRBJ2-7, with D unresolved. This CDR3 spans 14 amino acids. Trimming pared 2 bases from V and 1 base from J, leaving 9 bases between. From germline, CDR1 is KGHSH and CDR2 LQKENI. The CDR3 DNA is TGTGCCAGCTCACCAGCTGGCAGGTCCTACGAGCAGTACTTC. Translation: CASSPAGRSYEQYF. The whole variable domain, filled in from reference TRBV18 and TRBJ2-7, reads NAGVMQNPRHLVRRRGQEARLRCSPMKGHSHVYWYRQLPEEGLKFMVYLQKENIIDESGMPKERFSAEFPKEGPSILRIQQVVRGDSAAYFCASSPAGRSYEQYFGPGTRLTVT.

The V call is TRBV6-6, the J call TRBJ2-5; 7 nucleotides agree with TRBD2. Trimming at V came to 2 bases and at J to 0 bases, leaving 6 bases not matched to a gene. The CDR3 is 16 residues long. Germline V CDR1 and CDR2: MNHNY, SVGAGI (reference sequence). CDR3 sequence: CASSYGASGYQETQYF. The CDR3 DNA is TGTGCCAGCAGTTACGGGGCTAGCGGCTACCAAGAGACCCAGTACTTC.

The rearrangement links TRBV18 to TRBJ1-5; perhaps TRBD1 as D (6 bases). This CDR3 contains 15 residues. CDR1 and CDR2 from the germline V gene are KGHSH and LQKENI. V was trimmed by 3 bases and J by 5 bases, leaving 14 bases between them. As DNA, the CDR3 is TGTGCCAGCTCACCGTCGGGTGGGGGCCATCAGCCCCAGCATTTT. Amino acid sequence: CASSPSGGGHQPQHF.

This chain connects TRBV28 to TRBJ1-1, with unresolved D. Trimming took off 8 bases at V and 2 bases at J, with 3 bases between the two ends. CDR3 length: 10 residues. The germline V gene encodes CDR1 MDHEN and CDR2 SYDVKM. DNA of the CDR3: TGTGCCAGCTCAAACACTGAAGCTTTCTTT. This translates into CASSNTEAFF.

V gene TRBV7-3 combines with J gene TRBJ1-1; D uncertain. V was trimmed by 0 bases and J by 5 bases, leaving 10 bases between them. Germline V lookup: CDR1 SGHTA, CDR2 FQGTGA. The CDR3 is 14 residues long. The CDR3 reads CASSLTGRITEAFF. As DNA, the CDR3 is TGTGCCAGCAGCTTAACAGGGAGGATAACTGAAGCTTTCTTT.

The chain couples TRBV19 to TRBJ2-5; D gene uncertain. Trimming left V 3 bases short and J 5 bases short, with 13 bases between. Germline V gene sequence: CDR1 LNHDA, CDR2 SQIVND (reference sequence). The CDR3 spans 14 residues. Written as DNA, the CDR3 is TGTGCCAGTAGTATGGCCCAGGCGTGGGAGACCCAGTACTTC. Residues: CASSMAQAWETQYF.